There are a few counts of the clone carrying this TCR beta chain. TCRdb recomputed calls from the 5' RACE reads with MiXCR, one row per CDR3 protein. The table lists a few hundred thousand distinct CDR3 sequences, roughly 9.5% of them singletons, with approximately 3% in the top ten. This sample was included in a study of identical twins. This sample also belongs to another study, concerning yellow fever vaccine responses in identical twins.

This TCR derives from a young woman in good health. The sequenced material came from PBMCs.

This chain's CDR3 is CSAGPMASTVNTQYF. CDR3 nucleotides: TGCAGTGCTGGACCTATGGCTAGCACAGTGAATACGCAGTATTTT. The genes are TRBV20-1 and TRBJ2-3; TRBD2 might be the D (5 bases). This CDR3 spans 15 amino acids. Germline lookup yields CDR1 DFQATT and CDR2 SNEGSKA (reference sequence). Trimming took off 5 bases at V and 7 bases at J, with 22 bases between the two ends.